Below are 27 T cell receptor beta chains sequenced from a single sample in a study of tumor-infiltrating lymphocytes in primary liver carcinoma. A primer matching the constant region was used to make TCR beta cDNA from 500 to 650 ng of total RNA. Employing slightly modified ARM-PCR, three nested multiplex PCR rounds were run, and these gave rise to the TCR beta libraries. Rounds one and two of PCR, each of around 11 cycles, were primed with TRBV1-TRBV30 forward primers and a C-beta reverse primer. TCRdb re-derived calls from the multiplex PCR reads in MiXCR, one entry per CDR3 protein. The table shows approximately 320,000 distinct CDR3 sequences, with approximately 58% occurring only once. Germline DNA was also extracted, with blood RNA taken from unsorted whole blood. Source material: peripheral blood. The receptors stem from a woman between 25 and 40 years old with primary liver carcinoma and hepatitis B virus infection.

In the case of this clonotype: Germline and junction disagree at one end, which may indicate a read error. This chain connects TRBV24-1 to TRBJ2-7; 7 bases fit TRBD1. CDR1 is KGHDR, CDR2 SFDVKD, per germline. The CDR3 covers 16 residues. The CDR3 here is CAASDSPGRGSYEQYF. Here the CDR3 DNA reads TGTGCCGCCAGTGATTCCCCCGGCAGGGGGTCCTACGAGCAGTACTTC.

With respect to this clonotype: The CDR3 end shows no conserved phenylalanine or tryptophan, and so a read error is likely. The chain combines TRBV6-2 or TRBV6-3 with TRBJ1-1; TRBD1 aligns across 7 bases. The CDR3 is made up of 13 amino acids. CDR1 is MNHEY, CDR2 SVGEGT, per germline. V shed 7 bases and J 11 bases; nucleotides not matched to a gene: 13. The CDR3 DNA follows: TGTGCCAGCACCCGTGACAGGGAATATCGGGCTTTCTCT. Encoded protein: CASTRDREYRAFS.

On this clonotype: One end of the junction fails to match germline, which may point to a read error. Here the CDR3 reads CASSSPANYEQYF. The CDR3 DNA reads TGTGCCAGCAGCTCGCCCGCAAACTACGAGCAGTACTTT. V usage is TRBV7-9 and J usage is TRBJ2-7; D is ambiguous. Germline V lookup: CDR1 SEHNR, CDR2 FQNEAQ (reference sequence). The length of the CDR3 is 13 residues.

Comment on this clonotype: A single base separates this from a much larger clone, so it may be a read error. The chain has TRBV6-2 or TRBV6-3 and TRBJ2-7; maybe TRBD1 (5 bases). Germline V gene data show CDR1 as MNHEY and CDR2 as SVGEGT. The V end was cut by 4 bases, the J end by 5 bases, with 9 bases between. The CDR3 length is 12 residues. In nucleotides, the CDR3 is TGTGCCAGCAGTTTGGACAAGAACGAGCAGTACTTC. This sequence encodes CASSLDKNEQYF.

In this sample, this clonotype turned up a few times. Germline is not matched at one junction end, which may reflect a read error. V gene TRBV6-6 combines with J gene TRBJ2-7; D perhaps matches TRBD1 (6 bases). Germline CDR1 is MNHNY and CDR2 is SVGAGI (reference sequence). The CDR3 covers 14 residues. The CDR3 loop reads CASSPGQSSYGQYF. Here the CDR3 DNA reads TGTGCCAGCAGTCCGGGACAAAGCTCCTACGGGCAGTACTTC.

In the case of this clonotype: A single base separates this from a much larger clone, so it may be a read error. The chain carries TRBV4-2 and TRBJ2-3; possibly TRBD2 for D (5 bases). Trimming took off 4 bases at V and 7 bases at J, with 12 bases between the two ends. The CDR3 runs 13 residues. Per germline, CDR1 LGHNA and CDR2 YNFKEQ. The CDR3 DNA reads as TGTGCCAGCAGCCCGTTCTTCGGGAATACGCAGTATTTT. Protein product: CASSPFFGNTQYF.

The chain recombines TRBV29-1 with TRBJ2-3, with 8 bases fitting TRBD1. The V gene end was trimmed by 5 bases and the J gene end by 5 bases; junction bases not matched to a gene: 27. The CDR3 is 20 amino acids. Germline loops: CDR1 SQVTM, CDR2 ANQGSEA. The CDR3 loop is CSVSFRGDRRHVVPQDTQYF. CDR3 coding DNA: TGCAGCGTTAGTTTTAGGGGGGACAGGAGGCACGTGGTACCCCAAGATACGCAGTATTTT.

Of note for this clonotype: A read error may produce the germline difference seen at one junction end. This chain uses TRBV5-4 with TRBJ2-7, with 9 bases that match TRBD1. CDR1 is SGHNT, CDR2 YYREEE, per germline (reference sequence). The CDR3 length is 15 residues. CDR3 in amino acids: CASSWGQGNSYVQYF. In DNA form, the CDR3 reads TGTGCCAGCAGCTGGGGACAGGGAAACTCCTACGTGCAGTACTTC.

In the case of this clonotype: A read error may be the cause here, since a much bigger clone is one base away. V gene TRBV6-2 or TRBV6-3 combines with J gene TRBJ2-7; a weak D match, TRBD2 (6 bases). The CDR3 has 13 amino acids. V lost 10 bases and J lost 4, with 17 bases in between. CDR1 and CDR2 from the germline V gene are MNHEY and SVGEGT. CDR3 amino acids: CATCAAGPYEQYF. In nucleotides, the CDR3 is TGTGCCACCTGCGCGGCGGGACCTTACGAGCAGTACTTC.

J is TRBJ2-3 and V is TRBV20-1; 8 bases line up with TRBD2. This CDR3 region has 16 residues. Germline CDR1 and CDR2: DFQATT and SNEGSKA (reference sequence). The V segment lost 1 base and the J segment 1 base; nucleotides outside the gene matches: 7. The CDR3 reads CSARARGGGRTDTQYF. The CDR3 DNA reads TGCAGTGCTAGAGCCCGGGGGGGCGGCCGCACAGATACGCAGTATTTT.

To note about this clonotype: A read error may be the cause here, since a much bigger clone is one base away. The rearrangement uses TRBV4-2 and TRBJ2-3; the match to TRBD1 covers 7 bases. V dropped 1 base and J dropped 4; count of bases not matched to a gene: 5. The CDR3 runs 15 residues. CDR1 and CDR2 (germline): LGHNA, YNFKEQ. The CDR3 here is CASSQAAGGSDTQYF. CDR3 bases: TGTGCCAGCAGCCAAGCGGCAGGGGGATCAGATACGCAGTATTTT.

The chain has TRBV29-1 and TRBJ2-2, with 7 bases that match TRBD1. The CDR3 runs 14 residues. V trimming: 7 bases; J trimming: 2 bases; junction bases outside the gene matches: 7. Germline CDR1 SQVTM, CDR2 ANQGSEA. The CDR3: CSARQGVNTGELFF. The CDR3 nucleotides are TGCAGCGCCCGGCAGGGGGTAAACACCGGGGAGCTGTTTTTT.

With respect to this clonotype: Being one base from a much bigger clone, this may be a read error. The chain is built from TRBV11-1 and TRBJ1-4; D is ambiguous. This CDR3 contains 14 residues. V shed 6 bases and J shed 4 bases, with 12 bases lying between them. Germline values: CDR1 SGHAT, CDR2 FQDESV (reference sequence). Written as DNA, the CDR3 is TGTGCCAGCAGGAAGGACGAGATTAATGAAAAACTGTTTTTT. Protein sequence: CASRKDEINEKLFF.

The gene calls are TRBV5-6 and TRBJ1-1; tentatively, D is TRBD1 (5 bases). Germline V gene sequence: CDR1 SGHDT, CDR2 YYEEEE. CDR3 length: 14 residues. Trimming took off 0 bases at V and 0 bases at J, with 6 bases between the two ends. The CDR3 loop is CASSLVGVNTEAFF. In nucleotides, the CDR3 is TGTGCCAGCAGCTTGGTAGGGGTGAACACTGAAGCTTTCTTT.

Notes on this clonotype: This may be a read error, as it is one base from a much larger clone. J is TRBJ2-5 and V is TRBV11-1; 10 positions match TRBD1. V gave up 5 bases and J gave up 5 bases; unmatched junction bases: 8. Germline CDR1 SGHAT, CDR2 FQDESV (reference sequence). The CDR3 spans 15 residues. The CDR3 spells CASSPTGQGSETQYF. The CDR3 nucleotides are TGTGCCAGCAGCCCTACGGGACAGGGGTCGGAGACCCAGTACTTC.

The chain combines TRBV5-6 with TRBJ2-2; unclear D gene. Germline CDR1 is SGHDT and CDR2 is YYEEEE. The CDR3 covers 12 residues. With 6 bases removed from V and 8 bases from J, the gap between germline ends came to 11 bases. CDR3 region: CASNYYAGELFF. In nucleotides, the CDR3 is TGTGCCAGCAACTACTATGCTGGGGAGCTGTTTTTT. Complete variable domain (other parts from reference TRBV5-6 and TRBJ2-2): DAGVTQSPTHLIKTRGQQVTLRCSPKSGHDTVSWYQQALGQGPQFIFQYYEEEERQRGNFPDRFSGHQFPNYSSELNVNALLLGDSALYLCASNYYAGELFFGEGSRLTVL.

To note about this clonotype: One end of the junction does not line up with germline, which may come from a read error. The chain combines TRBV4-1 with TRBJ2-1, with 12 nucleotides matching TRBD2. CDR1 and CDR2 (germline): MGHRA, YSYEKL. The CDR3 totals 17 residues. The CDR3 DNA follows: TGCGCCAGCAGCGGTACTAGCGGGAGGCCGACCTACAGTGAGCAGTTCTTC. Its protein product is CASSGTSGRPTYSEQFF.

The chain joins TRBV5-5 to TRBJ2-1, with a tentative D call TRBD2 (5 bases). V lost 3 bases, J lost 4 bases, and 14 bases lay in between. This CDR3 region has 15 residues. The germline gives CDR1 SGHKS, CDR2 YYEKEE (reference sequence). CDR3 sequence: CASSWVAGIYNEQFF. The CDR3, as DNA: TGTGCCAGCAGCTGGGTTGCGGGCATTTACAATGAGCAGTTCTTC.

Notes on this clonotype: A much more abundant neighbour one base away suggests this may be a read error. The chain couples TRBV6-5 to TRBJ1-6, with 8 bases that match TRBD1. The CDR3 is 14 residues long. J was trimmed by 11 bases and V by 7 bases; bases with no gene match: 10. Germline V gene sequence: CDR1 MNHEY, CDR2 SVGAGI. The chain's CDR3 is CASNLRGHDPPLHF. DNA for the CDR3: TGTGCCAGCAATCTCAGGGGGCACGATCCACCCCTCCACTTT.

The sample holds a few counts of this clonotype. A read error may produce the germline difference seen at one junction end. The chain uses TRBV5-1 and TRBJ2-3; 8 nucleotides line up with TRBD2. This CDR3 comprises 16 residues. The V gene's germline CDR1 is SGHRS and CDR2 YFSETQ. The CDR3 here is CASSFFAGGGTDTQYF. CDR3 DNA: TGCGCCAGCAGCTTCTTCGCGGGAGGTGGCACAGATACCCAGTATTTT.

This clonotype was recorded a few times. A much larger clone lies one base from this, so it may be a read error. The chain carries TRBV11-2 and TRBJ2-3; 13 bases are a match to TRBD2. Losses at the gene ends were 4 bases for V and 2 bases for J; bases not matched to a gene: 6. This CDR3 is built from 17 residues. Germline CDR1 and CDR2: SGHAT and FQNNGV. For the CDR3, the DNA is TGTGCCAGCAGCTACGGGACTAGCGGGATTGACACAGATACGCAGTATTTT. It specifies CASSYGTSGIDTDTQYF.

This chain links TRBV5-1 with TRBJ2-1; D is unresolved. Trimming pared 5 bases from V and 3 bases from J, leaving 12 bases between. Per germline, CDR1 SGHRS and CDR2 YFSETQ. This CDR3 has 14 residues. CDR3 in DNA: TGCGCCAGCAGTCCGCACATCTTCTACAATGAGCAGTTCTTC. Its protein product is CASSPHIFYNEQFF.

CDR3 nucleotide sequence: TGTGCCTGGAGTCGTGGAAAAAAGACCCAGTACTTC. This translates into CAWSRGKKTQYF. The chain carries TRBV30 and TRBJ2-5; unclear D gene. The germline V gene has CDR1 GTSNPN and CDR2 SVGIG (reference sequence). The CDR3 is made up of 12 amino acids. V was pared by 2 bases and J by 6 bases, with 10 bases between.

This clonotype was seen a handful of times. The CDR3 reads CASSYPRTSYQETQYF. CDR3 sequence (DNA): TGTGCCAGCAGTTACCCCCGGACCTCGTACCAAGAGACCCAGTACTTC. The chain employs TRBV6-2 or TRBV6-3 and TRBJ2-5; no definite D call. The CDR3 spans 16 residues. Between the trimmed V and J ends, which lost 2 bases and 0 bases, there was a span of 13 bases. Looked up from germline, CDR1 is MNHEY and CDR2 is SVGEGT.

This clonotype has at least ten counts. This chain links TRBV12-3 or TRBV12-4 with TRBJ2-1; perhaps TRBD1 as D (6 bases). The V end was cut by 5 bases, the J end by 6 bases, with 14 bases between. The CDR3 has 14 residues. The CDR3 DNA sequence: TGTGCCAGCAGTCCCTACAGGGCAAGCAATGAGCAGTTCTTC. Encoded protein: CASSPYRASNEQFF.

A word on this clonotype: A much larger clone differs by one base, so this may be a read error. The chain couples TRBV4-3 to TRBJ1-2; 8 bases are a match to TRBD1. The trim removed 4 bases at V and 5 bases at J, leaving 6 bases unmatched. The CDR3 covers 14 residues. Germline V gene sequence: CDR1 LGHNA, CDR2 YSLEER. The CDR3 reads CASSRDRGPYGYTF. The CDR3 coding sequence is TGCGCCAGCAGCCGAGACAGGGGTCCATATGGCTACACCTTC.

On this clonotype itself: Given the absence of the conserved phenylalanine or tryptophan at the CDR3 end, a read error is likely. The rearrangement links TRBV24-1 to TRBJ1-2; the D gene is possibly TRBD1 (5 bases). CDR3 length equals 13 residues. Germline loops: CDR1 KGHDR, CDR2 SFDVKD. Trimming removed 6 bases at V and 4 bases at J, with 11 bases between. The CDR3 DNA is TGTGCCACCAGTCGGGGGGGTACCTATGGCTACACCTTA. It translates to CATSRGGTYGYTL.